The entry below gives a single T cell receptor (beta chain) sequence along with its context. This sample is part of a study of blood T cell repertoires in COVID-19. Study-level information: Acute and convalescent COVID-19 samples came from the United States, Italy and Spain. In each case, the material was cDNA or gDNA derived from T cells, B-cell-depleted T cells, or PBMCs.

The data were produced by immunoSEQ multiplex PCR, yet TCRdb's version contains in-frame clones alone and is incomplete. The profile shows approximately 200,000 clones, about 90% of them singletons. V lost 0 bases to trimming and J lost 1 base, with 23 bases between them. Germline V gives CDR1 MGHRA, CDR2 YSYEKL. The CDR3 runs to 20 residues. J is TRBJ2-3 and V is TRBV4-1; tentative D call: TRBD2 (6 bases). The sequencing input was peripheral blood. The sequence was collected from a woman in her fifties or sixties with acute or convalescent COVID-19. CDR3 nucleotide sequence: TGCGCCAGCAGCCAAGATTGGGGGGACGCACCCTCTTTGGGCACAGATACGCAGTATTTT. The encoded protein is CASSQDWGDAPSLGTDTQYF.